The 29 T cell receptor beta chains below all came from one sample that was sequenced in a study of STAT3 mutations in large granular lymphocyte leukemia. Assay used: immunoSEQ multiplex PCR; TCRdb lists only in-frame clones, some missing. The sample lists more than 15,000 clones, 92% occurring once. These TCRs are of unknown antigen specificity. Study-wide results and limits: In T-cell large granular lymphocyte leukemia, about half of patients showed multiple immunodominant subclonotypes.

Sequenced material: peripheral blood mononuclear cells. These receptors came from a man aged 55 to 70 with T-cell large granular lymphocyte leukemia. Some clones in this sample may be carry-over from other donors' samples.

The chain has TRBV11-3 and TRBJ1-1, with unresolved D. This CDR3 has 13 amino acids. Germline V gene data show CDR1 as SGHNT and CDR2 as YENEEA. Trimming shortened V by 6 bases and J by 3 bases, and 11 bases separated the two germline ends. The CDR3 loop reads CASRRSLDTEAFF. The CDR3 bases are TGTGCCAGCAGGAGGAGTTTGGACACTGAAGCTTTCTTT.

The chain is built from TRBV5-4 and TRBJ2-5; D gene uncertain. The CDR3 loop spans 15 amino acids. The germline V and J ends were trimmed by 4 bases and 2 bases, with 15 bases remaining between them. Germline V lookup: CDR1 SGHNT, CDR2 YYREEE (reference sequence). This CDR3 reads CASSRTPVGQETQYF. CDR3 DNA: TGTGCCAGCAGCAGGACCCCAGTTGGGCAAGAGACCCAGTACTTC.

The chain employs TRBV7-9 and TRBJ2-7, with 8 nucleotides matching TRBD1. The CDR3 is made up of 15 amino acids. Germline V gene data show CDR1 as SEHNR and CDR2 as FQNEAQ (reference sequence). Unmatched junction bases numbered 10, after V lost 5 bases and J lost 4 bases. The CDR3 spells CASSPLDRGGYEQYF. In DNA form, the CDR3 reads TGTGCCAGCAGCCCCCTCGACAGGGGAGGTTACGAGCAGTACTTC.

V is TRBV13 and J is TRBJ2-2, with D tentatively TRBD2 (5 bases). Trimming shortened V by 6 bases and J by 7 bases, and 9 bases separated the two germline ends. There are 12 residues in the CDR3. Germline assignment: CDR1 PRHDT and CDR2 FYEKMQ (reference sequence). The CDR3 nucleotides read TGTGCCAGCAGTCGGGGTCGCGGGGAGCTGTTTTTT. The encoded protein is CASSRGRGELFF.

V gene TRBV27 combines with J gene TRBJ1-1, with a tentative D call TRBD1 (5 bases). Between the trimmed V and J ends, which lost 5 bases and 1 base, there was a span of 14 bases. The CDR3 runs to 15 residues. CDR1 is MNHEY, CDR2 SMNVEV, per germline (reference sequence). The CDR3 loop is CASSNPGLTNTEAFF. Written as DNA, the CDR3 is TGTGCCAGCAGTAACCCGGGACTCACGAACACTGAAGCTTTCTTT.

V gene TRBV4-2 combines with J gene TRBJ1-2; D might be TRBD1 (5 bases). From germline, CDR1 is LGHNA and CDR2 YNFKEQ. CDR3 length equals 15 residues. Trimming took off 0 bases at V and 8 bases at J, with 16 bases between the two ends. The CDR3 loop reads CASSQEGRGLMGYTF. CDR3 nucleotides: TGTGCCAGCAGCCAAGAGGGTCGGGGCCTTATGGGCTACACCTTC.

CDR3 in amino acids: CASSRQGAGGELFF. CDR3 nucleotide sequence: TGTGCCAGCAGCCGTCAGGGGGCAGGCGGGGAGCTGTTTTTT. The V gene is TRBV7-2, the J gene TRBJ2-2, with 8 bases fitting TRBD1. This CDR3 contains 14 residues. Losses at the gene ends were 5 bases for V and 7 bases for J; bases not matched to a gene: 6. Germline CDR1 reads SGHTA; CDR2 reads FQGNSA. The whole variable domain, remainder taken from reference TRBV7-2 and TRBJ2-2, is GAGVSQSPSNKVTEKGKDVELRCDPISGHTALYWYRQSLGQGLEFLIYFQGNSAPDKSGLPSDRFSAERTGGSVSTLTIQRTQQEDSAVYLCASSRQGAGGELFFGEGSRLTVL.

The genes are TRBV7-6 and TRBJ2-2, with D perhaps TRBD1 (5 bases). The length of the CDR3 is 17 residues. V lost 1 base and J lost 1, with 13 bases in between. The V gene's germline CDR1 is SGHVS and CDR2 FNYEAQ. CDR3 loop: CASSLGSGAGNTGELFF. The CDR3 coding sequence is TGTGCCAGCAGCTTAGGTAGTGGGGCTGGGAACACCGGGGAGCTGTTTTTT. The full variable domain, rest sourced from reference TRBV7-6 and TRBJ2-2, is GAGVSQSPRYKVTKRGQDVALRCDPISGHVSLYWYRQALGQGPEFLTYFNYEAQQDKSGLPNDRFSAERPEGSISTLTIQRTEQRDSAMYRCASSLGSGAGNTGELFFGEGSRLTVL.

The gene calls are TRBV5-1 and TRBJ2-7; 7 bases line up with TRBD2. This CDR3 spans 15 amino acids. With V trimmed by 3 bases and J by 2 bases, 8 bases remained unmatched. Germline CDR1 and CDR2: SGHRS and YFSETQ. CDR3 sequence (DNA): TGCGCCAGCAGCTCGGAGACTAGCAGCCCCTACGAGCAGTACTTC. Translated, it gives CASSSETSSPYEQYF.

The chain combines TRBV29-1 with TRBJ2-3; tentatively, D is TRBD1 (5 bases). The CDR3 extends over 11 amino acids. V lost 8 bases and J lost 4, with 10 bases in between. CDR1 and CDR2 (germline): SQVTM, ANQGSEA. The CDR3 loop is CSYWGPDTQYF. CDR3 nucleotides: TGCAGCTATTGGGGCCCAGATACGCAGTATTTT.

This rearrangement joins TRBV19 to TRBJ2-7, with 7 nucleotides matching TRBD2. Trimming cost V 8 bases and J 1 base; bases outside gene matches: 8. CDR1 and CDR2 (germline): LNHDA, SQIVND (reference sequence). The CDR3 has 14 amino acids. The CDR3 bases are TGTGCCAGTCGGCCAGGACTAGGGTCCTACGAGCAGTACTTC. Amino acid sequence: CASRPGLGSYEQYF. Supplemented by reference TRBV19 and TRBJ2-7, the full variable domain reads DGGITQSPKYLFRKEGQNVTLSCEQNLNHDAMYWYRQDPGQGLRLIYYSQIVNDFQKGDIAEGYSVSREKKESFPLTVTSAQKNPTAFYLCASRPGLGSYEQYFGPGTRLTVT.

This chain joins TRBV4-1 and TRBJ1-2; the match to TRBD1 covers 10 bases. With 2 bases clipped from V and 5 bases from J, the junction kept 11 bases outside the gene matches. Germline V gives CDR1 MGHRA, CDR2 YSYEKL. This CDR3 contains 17 residues. CDR3 in amino acids: CASSQHQSRQGAYGYTF. The DNA of the CDR3 is TGCGCCAGCAGCCAACACCAGAGCCGACAGGGGGCGTATGGCTACACCTTC.

This sequence joins TRBV6-1 and TRBJ1-2; D is ambiguous. The length of the CDR3 is 15 residues. Germline V gives CDR1 MNHNS, CDR2 SASEGT. Trimming removed 7 bases at V and 2 bases at J, with 17 bases between. CDR3 nucleotide sequence: TGTGCCAGCAAAGTTGGAGTCAGTTTAAACTATGGCTACACCTTC. Protein product: CASKVGVSLNYGYTF.

This clone appeared a single time. The chain recombines TRBV12-5 with TRBJ2-1; 9 nucleotides agree with TRBD1. The length of the CDR3 is 14 residues. Germline CDR1 LGHNT, CDR2 FRNRAP. With 4 bases clipped from V and 5 bases from J, the junction kept 3 bases outside the gene matches. This CDR3 is CASGWWDRDNEQFF. CDR3 DNA sequence: TGTGCTAGTGGTTGGTGGGACAGGGACAATGAGCAGTTCTTC.

The V and J genes are TRBV2 and TRBJ2-3; 10 nucleotides line up with TRBD2. V trimming: 7 bases; J trimming: 2 bases; junction bases outside the gene matches: 3. Looked up from germline, CDR1 is SNHLY and CDR2 is FYNNEI. The CDR3 totals 14 residues. This CDR3 is CASKREGLTDTQYF. The DNA of the CDR3 is TGTGCCAGCAAGCGGGAGGGCCTCACAGATACGCAGTATTTT.

The chain combines TRBV5-4 with TRBJ1-2; no reliable D call. Germline lookup yields CDR1 SGHNT and CDR2 YYREEE (reference sequence). The CDR3 sequence is 13 residues long. Trimming removed 0 bases at V and 10 bases at J, with 13 bases between. CDR3 amino acids: CASSLVSEVAYTF. The CDR3 coding sequence is TGTGCCAGCAGCTTGGTATCAGAGGTCGCCTACACCTTC.

As DNA, the CDR3 is TGTGCCAGCACCGACCAACAGGGGGCGATGGGAACTGAAGCTTTCTTT. It yields the protein CASTDQQGAMGTEAFF. The gene calls are TRBV28 and TRBJ1-1; 9 bases map to TRBD1. Trimming removed 7 bases from V and 5 bases from J; junction bases left unmatched: 14. The CDR3 sequence is 16 residues long. CDR1 and CDR2 from the germline V gene are MDHEN and SYDVKM.

The chain's CDR3 is CASSQVRLGETQYF. DNA of the CDR3: TGTGCCAGCAGCCAGGTCCGCCTTGGGGAGACCCAGTACTTC. The chain recombines TRBV14 with TRBJ2-5; D is ambiguous. CDR3 size: 14 residues. With 3 bases removed from V and 5 bases from J, the gap between germline ends came to 13 bases. CDR1 is SGHDN and CDR2 is FVKESK in the germline V gene. The full variable domain, completed using reference TRBV14 and TRBJ2-5, is EAGVTQFPSHSVIEKGQTVTLRCDPISGHDNLYWYRRVMGKEIKFLLHFVKESKQDESGMPNNRFLAERTGGTYSTLKVQPAELEDSGVYFCASSQVRLGETQYFGPGTRLLVL.

The chain is built from TRBV5-4 and TRBJ2-3, with D unresolved. CDR3 length equals 14 residues. Trimming left V 3 bases short and J 1 base short, with 9 bases between. Per the germline V gene, CDR1 is SGHNT and CDR2 is YYREEE (reference sequence). This chain's CDR3 is CASSSRAGTDTQYF. CDR3 nucleotide sequence: TGTGCCAGCAGCTCCCGGGCTGGCACAGATACGCAGTATTTT. Full variable domain (missing parts from reference TRBV5-4 and TRBJ2-3): ETGVTQSPTHLIKTRGQQVTLRCSSQSGHNTVSWYQQALGQGPQFIFQYYREEENGRGNFPPRFSGLQFPNYSSELNVNALELDDSALYLCASSSRAGTDTQYFGPGTRLTVL.

This clone is a singleton in its sample. This chain links TRBV6-1 with TRBJ2-3; D is ambiguous. The germline V gene encodes CDR1 MNHNS and CDR2 SASEGT. The CDR3 loop spans 13 amino acids. Trimming stripped 2 bases from V and 3 bases from J, with 6 bases between. CDR3 in DNA: TGTGCCAGCAGTGAACTAGGGACAGATACGCAGTATTTT. Its translation: CASSELGTDTQYF.

V usage is TRBV12-5 and J usage is TRBJ2-3; D is ambiguous. This CDR3 contains 12 residues. Germline V gene sequence: CDR1 LGHNT, CDR2 FRNRAP. V was pared by 6 bases and J by 14 bases, with 18 bases between. CDR3 sequence (DNA): TGTGCTAGTGGCCTGGGGAACACCTGGCCGTATTTT. This sequence encodes CASGLGNTWPYF.

The chain joins TRBV18 to TRBJ2-3, with 7 bases matching TRBD1. Germline-derived CDR1 and CDR2 are KGHSH and LQKENI. J gave up 1 base and V 5 bases, and 9 bases lay outside the gene matches. This CDR3 has 16 amino acids. The DNA for the CDR3 is TGTGCCAGCTCAAGTAACACAGGGGTGGGCACAGATACGCAGTATTTT. Amino acid sequence: CASSSNTGVGTDTQYF.

CDR3 sequence reads: CASSLYSSYEQYF. In nucleotides, the CDR3 is TGTGCCAGCAGCTTATACAGCTCCTACGAGCAGTACTTC. The rearrangement joins TRBV7-9 to TRBJ2-7; the D is unclear. The germline V and J ends were trimmed by 2 bases and 0 bases, with 5 bases remaining between them. Germline assignment: CDR1 SEHNR and CDR2 FQNEAQ (reference sequence). CDR3 length equals 13 residues. Full variable domain (missing parts from reference TRBV7-9 and TRBJ2-7): DTGVSQNPRHKITKRGQNVTFRCDPISEHNRLYWYRQTLGQGPEFLTYFQNEAQLEKSRLLSDRFSAERPKGSFSTLEIQRTEQGDSAMYLCASSLYSSYEQYFGPGTRLTVT.

The genes are TRBV11-2 and TRBJ2-7; unclear D gene. Germline V CDR1 and CDR2: SGHAT, FQNNGV. Deletions cut 3 bases from V and 4 bases from J, with 13 bases between. The CDR3 totals 14 residues. CDR3: CASSFVGRAYEQYF. The CDR3 DNA reads TGTGCCAGCAGCTTTGTCGGTCGTGCGTACGAGCAGTACTTC.

This sequence joins TRBV10-1 and TRBJ2-5; 12 nucleotides match TRBD2. Trimming at V came to 3 bases and at J to 7 bases, leaving 12 bases not matched to a gene. The CDR3 is 17 amino acids. Per the germline V gene, CDR1 is WNHNN and CDR2 is SYGVQD (reference sequence). The CDR3 DNA is TGCGCCAGCAGTGACGGACTAGCGGGATCGGGCGAGGGGACCCAGTACTTC. Translation gives CASSDGLAGSGEGTQYF.

The chain employs TRBV7-9 and TRBJ1-4, with D hard to call. Germline loops: CDR1 SEHNR, CDR2 FQNEAQ (reference sequence). This CDR3 is built from 14 residues. V dropped 5 bases and J dropped 0 bases, with 7 bases sitting between them. The CDR3 loop is CASSAGATNEKLFF. CDR3 nucleotide sequence: TGTGCCAGCAGCGCGGGTGCAACTAATGAAAAACTGTTTTTT. Filled out from reference TRBV7-9 and TRBJ1-4, the complete variable domain reads DTGVSQNPRHKITKRGQNVTFRCDPISEHNRLYWYRQTLGQGPEFLTYFQNEAQLEKSRLLSDRFSAERPKGSFSTLEIQRTEQGDSAMYLCASSAGATNEKLFFGSGTQLSVL.

This clone has only a few counts. The chain links TRBV2 to TRBJ1-5; D possibly corresponds to TRBD1 (5 bases). The CDR3 has 14 residues. V lost 7 bases, J lost 6 bases, and 16 bases lay in between. Germline CDR1 SNHLY, CDR2 FYNNEI. CDR3 amino acids: CASNGAGFGQPQHF. For the CDR3, the DNA is TGTGCCAGCAATGGGGCCGGGTTTGGTCAGCCCCAGCATTTT.

V usage is TRBV6-6 and J usage is TRBJ2-3, with TRBD2 identical over 7 bases. The germline V gene has CDR1 MNHNY and CDR2 SVGAGI (reference sequence). V shed 2 bases and J 1 base; nucleotides not matched to a gene: 3. There are 15 residues in the CDR3. The CDR3 spells CASSYATSGTDTQYF. DNA of the CDR3: TGTGCCAGCAGTTACGCAACTAGCGGCACAGATACGCAGTATTTT.

V gene TRBV2 combines with J gene TRBJ2-3; no definite D call. Germline V gene data show CDR1 as SNHLY and CDR2 as FYNNEI. This CDR3 has 12 residues. CDR3 protein: CASALVTDTQYF. Here the CDR3 DNA reads TGTGCTTCTGCCCTGGTGACAGATACGCAGTATTTT.